Below, 20 T cell receptor beta chains from the same sample are listed, as sequenced in a study of T cells in localized non-small cell lung cancer. Method: immunoSEQ multiplex PCR; TCRdb's copy keeps in-frame clones and lacks some. This table has 100,000 to 150,000 clones, roughly 90% appearing once. The sample was peripheral blood, taken before any cancer treatment. These receptors came from a female donor older than 55 with stage I lung adenocarcinoma.

The CDR3: CASRTGTLYGYTF. CDR3 DNA: TGTGCCAGCAGAACCGGGACTCTCTATGGCTACACCTTC. This chain connects TRBV28 to TRBJ1-2, with D possibly being TRBD1 (5 bases). V lost 6 bases and J 4 bases, leaving 12 bases between the germline ends. Germline V gene sequence: CDR1 MDHEN, CDR2 SYDVKM. The CDR3 totals 13 residues.

V is TRBV5-1 and J is TRBJ2-7; 7 bases line up with TRBD1. Trimming cost V 4 bases and J 3 bases; bases outside gene matches: 7. Looked up from germline, CDR1 is SGHRS and CDR2 is YFSETQ. CDR3 length equals 14 residues. CDR3 region: CASSPLGQYYEQYF. In nucleotides, the CDR3 is TGCGCCAGCAGCCCCCTGGGACAGTACTACGAGCAGTACTTC.

The rearrangement joins TRBV27 to TRBJ2-7, with 7 bases lining up with TRBD1. The CDR3 loop spans 15 amino acids. With 3 bases clipped from V and 3 bases from J, the junction kept 8 bases outside the gene matches. Germline CDR1 reads MNHEY; CDR2 reads SMNVEV (reference sequence). The CDR3 DNA reads TGTGCCAGCAGTTTCTCCGGGACAGAAAGCTACGAGCAGTACTTC. As protein: CASSFSGTESYEQYF.

The V call is TRBV10-3, the J call TRBJ2-1; 7 bases map to TRBD1. The CDR3 is 12 residues long. Germline CDR1 is ENHRY and CDR2 is SYGVKD. V gave up 10 bases and J gave up 9 bases; unmatched junction bases: 9. CDR3 residues: CATTGEIGEQFF. Written as DNA, the CDR3 is TGTGCCACCACAGGGGAAATAGGTGAGCAGTTCTTC.

The chain employs TRBV18 and TRBJ2-7; D perhaps matches TRBD2 (5 bases). Germline V lookup: CDR1 KGHSH, CDR2 LQKENI. The V and J ends lost 0 bases and 4 bases respectively, with 7 bases between them. This CDR3 has 13 residues. As DNA, the CDR3 is TGTGCCAGCTCACCACCGGGAGTATACGAGCAGTACTTC. This codes for CASSPPGVYEQYF.

The chain has TRBV5-1 and TRBJ2-3, with a possible D match to TRBD2 (5 bases). The germline V gene has CDR1 SGHRS and CDR2 YFSETQ. CDR3 length: 17 residues. V lost 0 bases and J lost 2, with 16 bases in between. CDR3 in amino acids: CASSLGRSNSDTDTQYF. The CDR3 nucleotides are TGCGCCAGCAGCTTGGGGCGAAGTAATAGCGACACAGATACGCAGTATTTT.

The chain combines TRBV9 with TRBJ2-7; no clear D. The V gene's germline CDR1 is SGDLS and CDR2 YYNGEE. There are 13 residues in the CDR3. Trimming shortened V by 4 bases and J by 5 bases, and 13 bases separated the two germline ends. CDR3 coding DNA: TGTGCCAGCAGCCAAGCTCCGTCCGACGAGCAGTACTTC. This sequence encodes CASSQAPSDEQYF.

This clone showed up just once. V usage is TRBV7-2 and J usage is TRBJ2-1; 13 positions match TRBD2. V gave up 4 bases and J gave up 2 bases; unmatched junction bases: 8. The CDR3 loop spans 18 amino acids. Looked up from germline, CDR1 is SGHTA and CDR2 is FQGNSA. CDR3 nucleotide sequence: TGTGCCAGCAGCTCCCCCTGGACTAGCGGGAGTACCTACAATGAGCAGTTCTTC. Residues: CASSSPWTSGSTYNEQFF.

V is TRBV2 and J is TRBJ2-7; 9 bases agree with TRBD1. The CDR3 consists of 13 residues. Germline V gene sequence: CDR1 SNHLY, CDR2 FYNNEI. With V trimmed by 8 bases and J by 5 bases, 7 bases remained unmatched. CDR3 in amino acids: CASVRDRANEQYF. DNA of the CDR3: TGTGCCAGCGTCCGGGACAGGGCCAACGAGCAGTACTTC.

This clone was picked up a small number of times. The genes are TRBV20-1 and TRBJ1-1, with D possibly matching TRBD1 (6 bases). The CDR3 is 11 residues long. V gave up 2 bases and J gave up 8 bases, with 9 bases separating them. CDR1 and CDR2 (germline): DFQATT, SNEGSKA (reference sequence). CDR3 region: CSARSGTEAFF. The CDR3 DNA sequence: TGCAGTGCTAGATCCGGGACAGAAGCTTTCTTT.

The chain carries TRBV5-1 and TRBJ2-3, with unresolved D. The length of the CDR3 is 16 residues. V was cut by 3 bases and J by 3 bases, with 17 bases left in between. CDR1 is SGHRS and CDR2 is YFSETQ in the germline V gene. The DNA of the CDR3 is TGCGCCAGCAGCTCTGCCCCAGATTCTGGGACAGATACGCAGTATTTT. Its translation is CASSSAPDSGTDTQYF.

This chain uses TRBV19 with TRBJ2-3; 13 bases are shared with TRBD2. Germline lookup yields CDR1 LNHDA and CDR2 SQIVND (reference sequence). The J segment lost 4 bases and the V segment lost 4 bases, leaving 5 bases of the junction unmatched. The CDR3 totals 16 residues. The DNA of the CDR3 is TGTGCCAGTAGTACCCGGACTAGCGGGAGTTCAGATACGCAGTATTTT. Its protein is CASSTRTSGSSDTQYF. The entire variable domain, with the rest obtained from reference TRBV19 and TRBJ2-3, is as follows: DGGITQSPKYLFRKEGQNVTLSCEQNLNHDAMYWYRQDPGQGLRLIYYSQIVNDFQKGDIAEGYSVSREKKESFPLTVTSAQKNPTAFYLCASSTRTSGSSDTQYFGPGTRLTVL.

The chain recombines TRBV7-9 with TRBJ2-7, with no clear D. The CDR3 is 14 residues long. The germline V gene encodes CDR1 SEHNR and CDR2 FQNEAQ (reference sequence). The V end lost 7 bases, the J end lost 2 bases, and 15 bases lay between the germline ends. In DNA form, the CDR3 reads TGTGCCAGCAACCGCATAACGGATACCTACGAGCAGTACTTC. Translation: CASNRITDTYEQYF.

This chain uses TRBV10-1 with TRBJ2-1; 8 nucleotides match TRBD2. Germline values: CDR1 WNHNN, CDR2 SYGVQD (reference sequence). The ends lost 5 bases at V and 5 bases at J; junction bases unmatched: 8. CDR3 length: 15 residues. The CDR3 DNA reads as TGCGCCAGCAGTCCTGGCCGACTAGCGAACAATGAGCAGTTCTTC. Translation gives CASSPGRLANNEQFF.

This chain uses TRBV5-4 with TRBJ1-3; D is ambiguous. CDR1 and CDR2 (germline): SGHNT, YYREEE (reference sequence). Trimming took 3 bases from V and 0 from J, leaving 10 bases between them. The CDR3 covers 15 residues. The CDR3 DNA follows: TGTGCCAGCAGCTACAACATGGACTCTGGAAACACCATATATTTT. This sequence encodes CASSYNMDSGNTIYF.

This chain connects TRBV2 to TRBJ1-4; 8 positions agree with TRBD1. Trimming removed 4 bases from V and 10 bases from J; junction bases left unmatched: 5. This CDR3 is 13 amino acids long. CDR1 and CDR2 (germline): SNHLY, FYNNEI. CDR3 DNA sequence: TGTGCCAGCAGTGGCCAGGGGGCGGTAAAACTGTTTTTT. Encoded protein: CASSGQGAVKLFF.

This clone appeared a few times. V gene TRBV15 combines with J gene TRBJ1-5; 10 bases line up with TRBD1. The V gene end was trimmed by 3 bases and the J gene end by 0 bases; junction bases not matched to a gene: 8. Germline lookup yields CDR1 LNHNV and CDR2 YYDKDF (reference sequence). This CDR3 has 18 residues. The CDR3 sequence: CATSSDRDRGYSNQPQHF. The CDR3 nucleotides are TGTGCCACCAGCAGCGACCGGGACAGGGGATATAGCAATCAGCCCCAGCATTTT.

V usage is TRBV11-3 and J usage is TRBJ2-3; D perhaps matches TRBD2 (6 bases). This CDR3 comprises 18 residues. V was clipped by 1 base and J by 5 bases, with 22 bases between them. The V gene's germline CDR1 is SGHNT and CDR2 YENEEA. The chain's CDR3 is CASSLGLVRGSRVDTQYF. Here the CDR3 DNA reads TGTGCCAGCAGCTTAGGCCTGGTTCGGGGGAGCCGTGTAGATACGCAGTATTTT.

The chain links TRBV2 to TRBJ1-5; the D is unclear. The CDR3 loop spans 12 amino acids. Trimming removed 8 bases from V and 5 bases from J, with 10 bases in between. Germline lookup yields CDR1 SNHLY and CDR2 FYNNEI. CDR3 in amino acids: CASHGRDQPQHF. CDR3 DNA: TGTGCCAGCCACGGGCGCGATCAGCCCCAGCATTTT.

The chain recombines TRBV6-1 with TRBJ1-1; D unclear. The CDR3 is 14 residues long. The V gene's germline CDR1 is MNHNS and CDR2 SASEGT. The ends were cut back, 3 bases at V and 0 bases at J, with 8 bases in the middle. This CDR3 is CASSDLAVNTEAFF. The CDR3 nucleotides read TGTGCCAGCAGTGATTTAGCGGTGAACACTGAAGCTTTCTTT.